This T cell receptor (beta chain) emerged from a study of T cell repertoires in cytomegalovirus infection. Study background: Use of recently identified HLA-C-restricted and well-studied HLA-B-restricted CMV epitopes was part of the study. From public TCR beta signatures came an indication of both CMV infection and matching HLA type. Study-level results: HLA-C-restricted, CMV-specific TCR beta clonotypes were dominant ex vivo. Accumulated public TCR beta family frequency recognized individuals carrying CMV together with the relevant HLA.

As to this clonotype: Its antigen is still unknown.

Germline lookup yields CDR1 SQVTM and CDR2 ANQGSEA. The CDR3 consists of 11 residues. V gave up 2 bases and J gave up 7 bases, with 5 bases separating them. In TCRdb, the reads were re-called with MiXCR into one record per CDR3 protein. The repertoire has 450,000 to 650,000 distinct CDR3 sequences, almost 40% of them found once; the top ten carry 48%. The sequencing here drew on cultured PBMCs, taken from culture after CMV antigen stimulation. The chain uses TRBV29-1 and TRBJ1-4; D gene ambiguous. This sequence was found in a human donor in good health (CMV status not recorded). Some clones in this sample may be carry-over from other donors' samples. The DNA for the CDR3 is TGCAGCGTTGAATCGACTGAAAAACTGTTTTTT. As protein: CSVESTEKLFF.